Listed below are T cell receptor beta chains from one sample, sequenced in a study of blood T cells in healthy people across ages. Via MiXCR, TCRdb re-called the 5' RACE reads, giving one row per CDR3 protein. The sample has over 1.5 million distinct CDR3 sequences; roughly 50% are singletons. Sequencing input: blood. These TCRs come from a middle-aged woman in good health. The conserved cysteine and the conserved F or W are not part of the CDR3 here.

j_call v_call cdr3_aa
TRBJ2-1 TRBV4-1 ASSPAVGLYNEQF
TRBJ1-5 TRBV20-1 SARGWAPNQPQH
TRBJ2-1 TRBV6-2/TRBV6-3 ASSFLQSYNEQF
TRBJ2-3 TRBV20-1 GARPHLDQY
TRBJ1-1 TRBV25-1 ASSPGARNTEAF
TRBJ2-3 TRBV6-6 ASSDPLAGREETQY
TRBJ2-7 TRBV5-1 ASSHGGFDEQY
TRBJ2-3 TRBV6-1 ASRPLGTTDTQY
TRBJ1-2 TRBV20-1 SAARRSVGSGYT
TRBJ2-6 TRBV7-2 ASSSPGTAAGANVLT
TRBJ2-7 TRBV7-9 ASSPQGKPYEQY
TRBJ2-6 TRBV29-1 SVADLSGANVLT
TRBJ2-1 TRBV20-1 SAQEGGGPGNEQF
TRBJ2-3 TRBV10-3 AISSYGSTDTQY
TRBJ2-5 TRBV7-7 ASSLGTGSRETQY
TRBJ2-4 TRBV7-9 ASSSLSLRGIQY
TRBJ2-5 TRBV27 ASPLTRGLQETQY
TRBJ2-1 TRBV20-1 SARDSGVAFEQF
TRBJ2-3 TRBV7-2 ASSLAVGLAGGIKDTQY
TRBJ2-3 TRBV6-2/TRBV6-3 ASSPGPWLRY
TRBJ1-1 TRBV6-2/TRBV6-3 ASSYLWDRGNTAAF
TRBJ1-2 TRBV7-3 ASSFDGHEGYT
TRBJ2-1 TRBV5-1 ASSLGPAFNNEQF
TRBJ2-3 TRBV7-9 ASSPGGTSEISTDTQY
TRBJ1-5 TRBV20-1 SARTGGVSQPQH
TRBJ2-5 TRBV4-2 ASSQDAGETQY
TRBJ2-7 TRBV5-1 ASTGPYYEQY
TRBJ2-5 TRBV6-1 ASSELNGRATETQY
TRBJ2-7 TRBV6-6 ASSQGTPYEQY
TRBJ2-3 TRBV27 ASRVLAGSTGTDTQY
TRBJ2-7 TRBV29-1 SAVQGGNEQY
TRBJ1-2 TRBV7-9 ASSLVRQGVSGYT
TRBJ2-1 TRBV10-3 AIGGHRGDEQF
TRBJ2-5 TRBV13 ASSPPTSGGAWETQY
TRBJ2-7 TRBV20-1 SARRGAVIYEQY
TRBJ2-1 TRBV2 ASRDRGGQYNEQF
TRBJ2-7 TRBV28 TSSPQVAGSRGQY
TRBJ2-7 TRBV20-1 SAEPGQGGYEQY
TRBJ2-7 TRBV29-1 SVEAVRRGGSSASEQY
TRBJ1-6 TRBV6-2/TRBV6-3 ASSSGRTGNSPLH
TRBJ1-2 TRBV7-9 ASSLYIQGSYGYT
TRBJ1-4 TRBV20-1 SARGVTNEKLF
TRBJ2-7 TRBV20-1 SARVRDSLYEQY
TRBJ2-5 TRBV28 ASSLRGWSAETQY
TRBJ2-3 TRBV2 ASRETPLVGDTQY
TRBJ2-5 TRBV12-3/TRBV12-4 ASNKPDRDQETQY
TRBJ2-7 TRBV12-5 ACGIEVRQTYEQY
TRBJ2-6 TRBV29-1 SDHTFSDRGNSGANVLT
TRBJ2-4 TRBV20-1 SARTRGSSKNIQY
TRBJ2-5 TRBV9 ASSPEWEQETQY
TRBJ2-1 TRBV9 ASSALTGAEQF
TRBJ2-5 TRBV6-5 AGLDSYQETQY
TRBJ1-2 TRBV7-3 ASSLGPGAGVNNYGYT
TRBJ1-2 TRBV29-1 SVDDRYGYT
TRBJ1-4 TRBV4-2 ASSQNTGRDEKLF
TRBJ2-7 TRBV7-9 ASRTTGSYEQY
TRBJ2-7 TRBV6-5 ASSYSVPTIPYEQY
NA TRBV5-1 ASSLKPGQGFGEQY
TRBJ2-7 TRBV28 ASHLAGESYEQY